Below are 15 T cell receptor beta chains sequenced from a single sample in a study of CD8 T cell repertoires and HIV-1 epitope variants. Measured with immunoSEQ multiplex PCR; TCRdb has only the in-frame clones, and not every one. Of 80,000 to 95,000 clones listed, around 67% were seen once; the top ten hold roughly 24%. Sequenced material: uncultured baseline CD8+ T cells from peripheral blood mononuclear cells (PBMCs). The origin of the receptors is a male donor with HIV.

This chain connects TRBV29-1 to TRBJ1-3; D remains ambiguous. The V and J ends lost 6 bases and 6 bases respectively, with 9 bases between them. The length of the CDR3 is 11 residues. Germline CDR1 SQVTM, CDR2 ANQGSEA. The CDR3 loop reads CSVVLENTIYF. CDR3 DNA: TGCAGCGTCGTACTCGAAAACACCATATATTTT.

This clone was seen a handful of times. This chain uses TRBV11-2 with TRBJ1-3, with D uncertain. Germline CDR1 reads SGHAT; CDR2 reads FQNNGV. CDR3 length equals 17 residues. The ends were cut back, 5 bases at V and 0 bases at J, with 17 bases in the middle. The chain's CDR3 is CASSLYGSVNSGNTIYF. The CDR3 DNA is TGTGCCAGCAGCCTCTACGGTAGCGTAAACTCTGGAAACACCATATATTTT. The whole variable domain, filled in from reference TRBV11-2 and TRBJ1-3, reads EAGVAQSPRYKIIEKRQSVAFWCNPISGHATLYWYQQILGQGPKLLIQFQNNGVVDDSQLPKDRFSAERLKGVDSTLKIQPAKLEDSAVYLCASSLYGSVNSGNTIYFGEGSWLTVV.

The chain recombines TRBV6-6 with TRBJ2-7; the D gene could be TRBD1 or TRBD2 (5 bases each). Germline lookup yields CDR1 MNHNY and CDR2 SVGAGI (reference sequence). The CDR3 contains 14 residues. V lost 5 bases and J 2 bases, leaving 13 bases between the germline ends. CDR3 coding DNA: TGTGCCAGCAGTGCCGGACGGGGACCCTACGAGCAGTACTTC. It yields the protein CASSAGRGPYEQYF.

This chain uses TRBV4-1 with TRBJ1-2; D may be TRBD1 (6 bases). The CDR3 is 14 residues long. The germline V gene encodes CDR1 MGHRA and CDR2 YSYEKL. V was cut by 3 bases and J by 1 base, with 9 bases left in between. The CDR3 here is CASSQQGLNYGYTF. CDR3 nucleotide sequence: TGCGCCAGCAGCCAGCAGGGGCTTAACTATGGCTACACCTTC.

The rearrangement uses TRBV6-6 and TRBJ2-6; D is perhaps TRBD2 (5 bases). Per the germline V gene, CDR1 is MNHNY and CDR2 is SVGAGI (reference sequence). V gave up 8 bases and J gave up 2 bases, with 10 bases separating them. The CDR3 is 14 residues long. The CDR3 protein is CASWGATGANVLTF. Here the CDR3 DNA reads TGTGCCAGCTGGGGAGCAACTGGGGCCAACGTCCTGACTTTC.

The chain is built from TRBV2 and TRBJ2-1; D unresolved. Germline V lookup: CDR1 SNHLY, CDR2 FYNNEI. The CDR3 has 14 residues. Trimming took 6 bases from V and 0 from J, leaving 9 bases between them. CDR3 sequence reads: CASSGFTSYNEQFF. The CDR3 bases are TGTGCCAGCAGCGGGTTTACCTCCTACAATGAGCAGTTCTTC.

This clone was observed once. The chain links TRBV14 to TRBJ2-3, with 7 bases lining up with TRBD2. Germline assignment: CDR1 SGHDN and CDR2 FVKESK. The CDR3 sequence is 17 residues long. Losses at the gene ends were 5 bases for V and 8 bases for J; bases not matched to a gene: 19. The CDR3 bases are TGTGCCAGCAGCACCCTTAGGCGGGCGGGAGCAGCCGGTACGCAGTATTTT. Protein sequence: CASSTLRRAGAAGTQYF.

This rearrangement joins TRBV28 to TRBJ2-1; D remains ambiguous. CDR1 and CDR2 (germline): MDHEN, SYDVKM. This CDR3 is 12 amino acids long. Trimming pared 2 bases from V and 9 bases from J, leaving 8 bases between. Here the CDR3 reads CASSLGLPEQFF. The CDR3 region has the DNA TGTGCCAGCAGTTTAGGGCTTCCTGAGCAGTTCTTC. Full variable domain (remainder filled in from reference TRBV28 and TRBJ2-1): DVKVTQSSRYLVKRTGEKVFLECVQDMDHENMFWYRQDPGLGLRLIYFSYDVKMKEKGDIPEGYSVSREKKERFSLILESASTNQTSMYLCASSLGLPEQFFGPGTRLTVL.

Worth noting for this clone: A junction boundary mismatches the germline segment, possibly from a read error. The chain uses TRBV20-1 and TRBJ1-1; a weak D match, TRBD1 (6 bases). This CDR3 has 8 residues. CDR1 and CDR2 from the germline V gene are DFQATT and SNEGSKA (reference sequence). In nucleotides, the CDR3 is TGCAGTGCTAGCCGGGGGGCCTTT. This gives the protein CSASRGAF.

This sequence joins TRBV2 and TRBJ2-2; D is ambiguous. This CDR3 spans 15 amino acids. Trimming shortened V by 4 bases and J by 5 bases, and 14 bases separated the two germline ends. Germline V gene data show CDR1 as SNHLY and CDR2 as FYNNEI. Written as DNA, the CDR3 is TGTGCCAGCAGTGGAGGACCTATGGTTACCGGGGAGCTGTTTTTT. As protein: CASSGGPMVTGELFF.

With regard to this clone: In the same sample, other DNA sequences code for this CDR3. The chain recombines TRBV6-5 with TRBJ2-2; D ambiguous. V lost 2 bases and J lost 2, with 6 bases in between. The V gene's germline CDR1 is MNHEY and CDR2 SVGAGI. CDR3 length: 14 amino acids. CDR3 loop: CASSYGGNTGELFF. The CDR3 nucleotides read TGTGCCAGCAGTTACGGCGGTAACACCGGGGAGCTGTTTTTT.

In the case of this clone: Compared with germline, one end of the junction differs, possibly owing to a read error. The chain has TRBV27 and TRBJ1-5, with D perhaps TRBD1 (5 bases). Germline V lookup: CDR1 MNHEY, CDR2 SMNVEV (reference sequence). The CDR3 is 16 amino acids. The CDR3 nucleotides are TGTGCCTCTTCACGTGACAGCCGGTCAGGCAATCAACCCCAGCATTTT. Residues: CASSRDSRSGNQPQHF.

The chain employs TRBV5-1 and TRBJ1-4; 9 positions agree with TRBD1. The CDR3 extends over 16 amino acids. From germline, CDR1 is SGHRS and CDR2 YFSETQ. V was pared by 3 bases and J by 7 bases, with 10 bases of the junction left unmatched. The CDR3 DNA reads as TGCGCCAGCAGCTCTGTACCGGGACAGGGAGGTGAAAAACTGTTTTTT. Translated: CASSSVPGQGGEKLFF. Based on the CDR3 plus reference TRBV5-1 and TRBJ1-4, the full variable domain is KAGVTQTPRYLIKTRGQQVTLSCSPISGHRSVSWYQQTPGQGLQFLFEYFSETQRNKGNFPGRFSGRQFSNSRSEMNVSTLELGDSALYLCASSSVPGQGGEKLFFGSGTQLSVL.

V and J are TRBV19 and TRBJ2-1; tentative D call: TRBD1 (6 bases). The CDR3 runs to 15 residues. Trimming removed 6 bases at V and 0 bases at J, with 12 bases between. Germline assignment: CDR1 LNHDA and CDR2 SQIVND (reference sequence). The DNA of the CDR3 is TGTGCCAGTAGCACGGACAGTAGCTCCTACAATGAGCAGTTCTTC. Translated, it gives CASSTDSSSYNEQFF.

The chain is built from TRBV11-1 and TRBJ2-7; D remains unclear. The CDR3 is 15 residues long. The germline CDR1 and CDR2 sequences are SGHAT and FQDESV (reference sequence). V shed 5 bases and J shed 0 bases, with 14 bases lying between them. In DNA, the CDR3 is TGTGCCAGCAGCCACACCTATAGGAACTCCTACGAGCAGTACTTC. The encoded protein is CASSHTYRNSYEQYF.